This TCR beta chain was obtained from a study of post-analysis software for immune sequencing data. Background on the study: Patients with relapsing-remitting, secondary progressive and progressive-relapsing multiple sclerosis courses were all represented. Study-level findings and limits: Co-batched samples clustered tightly together by F measure. Normalized Chao1 diversity was significantly reduced in patients versus controls.

Built from TCR beta cDNA, the libraries had unique molecular identifiers in them. cDNA molecules numbering 400,000 to 550,000 came from roughly 0.93 to 9.6 million T cells. TCRdb called the PCR reads again in MiXCR, with one record for every CDR3 protein. The sample shows approximately 730,000 distinct CDR3 sequences, roughly 46% of them seen only once. Concerning this clonotype: Antigen specificity is unknown.

Sample: blood. This receptor was identified in a girl under 18 with multiple sclerosis.

The CDR3 reads CSARSLLAVGEQFF. The CDR3 nucleotides are TGCAGTGCTAGAAGCTTACTAGCGGTTGGTGAGCAGTTCTTC. This chain joins TRBV20-1 and TRBJ2-1; TRBD2 matches at 8 bases. J was trimmed by 9 bases and V by 2 bases; bases with no gene match: 9. CDR3 size: 14 residues. Per germline, CDR1 DFQATT and CDR2 SNEGSKA (reference sequence).